The text below deals with one T cell receptor (beta chain). Random-hexamer reverse transcription was applied to about 0.45 to 1 ug RNA. Via MiXCR, TCRdb re-called the immunoSEQ multiplex PCR reads, giving one row per CDR3 protein. The sample yields roughly 180,000 distinct CDR3 sequences, about 93% seen once. This entry is derived from a study of CD8 T cells in Susac syndrome. The clonotype comes from a human donor with multiple sclerosis. The sequencing sample was made of CD4+ T cells from PBMCs.

The CDR3 loop reads CASSQFGTGGTGELFF. Written as DNA, the CDR3 is TGCGCCAGCAGCCAATTTGGGACAGGGGGGACCGGGGAGCTGTTTTTT. This chain uses TRBV4-1 with TRBJ2-2, with 11 bases fitting TRBD1. J lost 5 bases, V lost 2 bases, and 4 bases had no gene match. The CDR3 loop spans 16 amino acids. Looked up from germline, CDR1 is MGHRA and CDR2 is YSYEKL.